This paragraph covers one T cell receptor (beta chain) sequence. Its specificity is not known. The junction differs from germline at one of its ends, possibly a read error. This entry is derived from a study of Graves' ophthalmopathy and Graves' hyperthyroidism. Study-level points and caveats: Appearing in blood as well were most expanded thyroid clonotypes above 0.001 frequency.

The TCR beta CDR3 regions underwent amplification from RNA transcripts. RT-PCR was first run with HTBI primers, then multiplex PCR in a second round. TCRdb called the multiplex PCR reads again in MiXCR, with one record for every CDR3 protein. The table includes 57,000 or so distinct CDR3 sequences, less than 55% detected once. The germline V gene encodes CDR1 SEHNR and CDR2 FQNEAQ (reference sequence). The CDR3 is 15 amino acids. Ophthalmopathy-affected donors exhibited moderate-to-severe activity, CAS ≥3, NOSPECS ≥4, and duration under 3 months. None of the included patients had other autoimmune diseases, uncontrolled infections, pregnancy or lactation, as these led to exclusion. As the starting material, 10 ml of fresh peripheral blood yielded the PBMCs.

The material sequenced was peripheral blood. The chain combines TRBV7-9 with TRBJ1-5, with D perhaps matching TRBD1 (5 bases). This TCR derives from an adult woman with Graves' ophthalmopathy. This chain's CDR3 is CASSSDGGFGQPQHF. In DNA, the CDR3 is TGTGCCAGCAGCTCCGACGGGGGGTTTGGTCAGCCTCAGCATTTT.